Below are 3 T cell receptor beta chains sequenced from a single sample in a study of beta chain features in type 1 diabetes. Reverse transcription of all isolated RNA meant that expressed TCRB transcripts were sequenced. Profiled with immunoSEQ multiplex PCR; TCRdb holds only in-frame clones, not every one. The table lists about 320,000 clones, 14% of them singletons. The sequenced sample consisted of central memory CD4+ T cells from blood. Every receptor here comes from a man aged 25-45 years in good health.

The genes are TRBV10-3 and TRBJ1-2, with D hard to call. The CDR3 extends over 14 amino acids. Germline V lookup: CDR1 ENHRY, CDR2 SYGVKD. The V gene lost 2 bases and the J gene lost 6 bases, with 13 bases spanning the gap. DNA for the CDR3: TGTGCCATCAGTGAGCCGGGCTTTTCACATGGCTACACCTTC. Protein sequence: CAISEPGFSHGYTF.

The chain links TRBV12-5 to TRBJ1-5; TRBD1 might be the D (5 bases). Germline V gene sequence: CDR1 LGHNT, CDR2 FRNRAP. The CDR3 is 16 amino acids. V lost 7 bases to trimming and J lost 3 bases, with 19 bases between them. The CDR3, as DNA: TGTGCTAGTGCCGCCTACGGAGGGGTCCCCAATCAGCCCCAGCATTTT. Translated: CASAAYGGVPNQPQHF.

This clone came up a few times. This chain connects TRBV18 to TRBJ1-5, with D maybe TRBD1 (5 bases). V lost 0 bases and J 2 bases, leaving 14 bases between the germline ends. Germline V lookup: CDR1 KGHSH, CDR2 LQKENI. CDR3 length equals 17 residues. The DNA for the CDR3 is TGTGCCAGCTCACCACCCGAACGGGGGTCTGGCAATCAGCCCCAGCATTTT. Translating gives CASSPPERGSGNQPQHF.